The 9 T cell receptor beta chains below all came from one sample that was sequenced in a study of T cells expressing NK-cell markers. After re-calling the 5' RACE reads, TCRdb lists one entry per CDR3 protein, DNA absent. The sample holds 550,000 or so distinct CDR3 sequences. Sequenced: blood T cells: a sorted CD56 or NKG2C T cell subset, CD4+ or CD8+ T cells, or bulk PBMC T cells (not recorded which). The source is a man aged 18-30 years in good health.

V gene TRBV11-1 combines with J gene TRBJ2-1; TCRdb picks TRBD1, but there is no DNA to check that call. The CDR3 runs to 15 residues. Germline V gives CDR1 SGHAT, CDR2 FQDESV (reference sequence). The chain's CDR3 is CASSFPDRGIYEQFF.

The rearrangement links TRBV9 to TRBJ2-1; the D call from TCRdb, TRBD2, cannot be confirmed without DNA. The CDR3 contains 17 residues. CDR1 SGDLS and CDR2 YYNGEE come from the germline V gene. Here the CDR3 reads CASSVVGTSVFYNEQFF.

The rearrangement links TRBV12-3 or TRBV12-4 to TRBJ1-5. This CDR3 has 12 residues. The CDR3 is CASKWENQPQHF.

The chain carries TRBV12-3 or TRBV12-4 and TRBJ2-3; the TRBD2 assignment by TCRdb is unverifiable without DNA. This CDR3 is built from 16 residues. CDR3 amino acids: CASSFSPSGPQDTQYF.

The chain couples TRBV24-1 to TRBJ2-2. CDR1 is KGHDR, CDR2 SFDVKD, per germline. The CDR3 sequence is 15 residues long. CDR3 loop: CATSGSRVSSGELFF.

This CDR3 reads CSAQLGDEQYF. V is TRBV20-1 and J is TRBJ2-7; the TCRdb call, TRBD2, lacks DNA for checking. CDR1 and CDR2 (germline): DFQATT, SNEGSKA (reference sequence). The CDR3 has 11 residues.

The CDR3 loop reads CSARDGGFNQPQHF. The rearrangement links TRBV20-1 to TRBJ1-5. The length of the CDR3 is 14 residues. Germline V gene sequence: CDR1 DFQATT, CDR2 SNEGSKA (reference sequence).

This chain uses TRBV11-3 with TRBJ2-1; there is no DNA to check the TCRdb D call of TRBD2. This CDR3 region has 13 residues. Per the germline V gene, CDR1 is SGHNT and CDR2 is YENEEA. The CDR3 spells CASSYPGLPEQFF.

This chain uses TRBV5-1 with TRBJ2-2; lacking DNA, the TRBD2 call made by TCRdb goes unchecked. The CDR3 length is 16 residues. Germline loops: CDR1 SGHRS, CDR2 YFSETQ. The CDR3 loop is CASSRLAGEHTGELFF.